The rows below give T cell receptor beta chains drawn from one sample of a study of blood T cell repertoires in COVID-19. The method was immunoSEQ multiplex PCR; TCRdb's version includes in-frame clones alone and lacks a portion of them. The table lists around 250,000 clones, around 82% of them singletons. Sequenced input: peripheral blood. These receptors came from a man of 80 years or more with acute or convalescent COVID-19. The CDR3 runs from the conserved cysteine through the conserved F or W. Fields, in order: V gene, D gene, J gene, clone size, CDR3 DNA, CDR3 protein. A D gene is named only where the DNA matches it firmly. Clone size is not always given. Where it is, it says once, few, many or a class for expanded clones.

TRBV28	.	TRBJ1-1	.	TGTGCCAGCAGTTTTGGGGGCCTTACGAACACTGAAGCTTTCTTT	CASSFGGLTNTEAFF
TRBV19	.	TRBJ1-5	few	TGTGCCAGTAGGCCTCCCCCGGGGGAGCCCCAGCATTTT	CASRPPPGEPQHF
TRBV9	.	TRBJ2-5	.	TGTGCCAGCAGCCCTCGAAGCTTCCAAGAGACCCAGTACTTC	CASSPRSFQETQYF
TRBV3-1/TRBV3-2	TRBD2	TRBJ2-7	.	TGTGCCAGCAGCCCTATCGGGCTAGCGGGAGTCGAGCAGTACTTC	CASSPIGLAGVEQYF
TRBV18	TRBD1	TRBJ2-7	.	TGTGCCAGCTCACCTAGGACAGGGGTGTACGAGCAGTACTTC	CASSPRTGVYEQYF
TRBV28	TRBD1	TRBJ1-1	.	TGTGCCAGCAGTTTATCAGGGACAGGGGGCGTCAGAACTGAAGCTTTCTTT	CASSLSGTGGVRTEAFF
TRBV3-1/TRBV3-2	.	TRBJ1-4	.	TGTGCCAGCAGCCGCGGGACCTACGCAACTAATGAAAAACTGTTTTTT	CASSRGTYATNEKLFF
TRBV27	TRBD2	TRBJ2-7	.	TGTGCCAGCAGTTTATCTGGGACTATACATTCCGAGCAGTACTTC	CASSLSGTIHSEQYF
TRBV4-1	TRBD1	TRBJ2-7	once	TGCGCCAGCAGCCGGGGACAGAACTACGAGCAGTACTTC	CASSRGQNYEQYF
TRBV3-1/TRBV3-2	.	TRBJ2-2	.	TGTGCCAGCAGCCCCGGGACACTCAACACCGGGGAGCTGTTTTTT	CASSPGTLNTGELFF
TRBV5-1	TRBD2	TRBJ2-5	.	TGCGCCAGCAGCTTCGGGACTAGCGGGAACCAAGAGACCCAGTACTTC	CASSFGTSGNQETQYF
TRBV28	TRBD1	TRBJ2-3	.	TGTGCCAGCAGCATACCGGGACAGGGGGCAGTAGGCACAGATACGCAGTATTTT	CASSIPGQGAVGTDTQYF
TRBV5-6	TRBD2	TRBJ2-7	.	TGTGCCAGCAGCTTGGATCTAGCGGGAGCCACCTACGAGCAGTACTTC	CASSLDLAGATYEQYF
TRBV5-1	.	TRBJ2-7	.	TGCGCCAGCAGCCCAGGGGACGATTACGAGCAGTACTTC	CASSPGDDYEQYF
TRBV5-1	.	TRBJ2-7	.	TGCGCCAGCAGCTTGGAGAGTTTCTTTCGGGGCGAGCAGTACTTC	CASSLESFFRGEQYF
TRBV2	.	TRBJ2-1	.	TGTGCCAGCAGTGGGGAGCGTCGCAATGAGCAGTTCTTC	CASSGERRNEQFF
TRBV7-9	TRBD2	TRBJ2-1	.	TGTGCCAGCAGCTCGAGCGGGACTAGCGGTTACAATGAGCAGTTCTTC	CASSSSGTSGYNEQFF
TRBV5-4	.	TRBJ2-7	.	TGTGCCAGCAGCCGGCCGGTTGGAGGGGACTACGAGCAGTACTTC	CASSRPVGGDYEQYF
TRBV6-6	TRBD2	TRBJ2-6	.	TGTGCCAGCAGGGGCGAGGGGACTAGGGCCAACGTCCTGACTTTC	CASRGEGTRANVLTF
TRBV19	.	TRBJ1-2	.	TGTGCCAGTAGCGACCCGGGACACCCTTATGGCTACACCTTC	CASSDPGHPYGYTF
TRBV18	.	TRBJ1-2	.	TGTGCCAGCTCACCACGGGACGGGAGGCACACCTTC	CASSPRDGRHTF
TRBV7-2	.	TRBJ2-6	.	TGTGCCAGCAGCTTAACGGGGACAAGCTCTGGGGCCAACGTCCTGACTTTC	CASSLTGTSSGANVLTF
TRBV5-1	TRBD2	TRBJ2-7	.	TGCGCCAGCAGCTGGGGGGGAACTAGCTCCTACGAGCAGTACTTC	CASSWGGTSSYEQYF
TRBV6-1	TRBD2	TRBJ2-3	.	TGTGCCAGCAGTGAAGGGAGCGGGGGGGCTCACGGGGATACGCAGTATTTT	CASSEGSGGAHGDTQYF